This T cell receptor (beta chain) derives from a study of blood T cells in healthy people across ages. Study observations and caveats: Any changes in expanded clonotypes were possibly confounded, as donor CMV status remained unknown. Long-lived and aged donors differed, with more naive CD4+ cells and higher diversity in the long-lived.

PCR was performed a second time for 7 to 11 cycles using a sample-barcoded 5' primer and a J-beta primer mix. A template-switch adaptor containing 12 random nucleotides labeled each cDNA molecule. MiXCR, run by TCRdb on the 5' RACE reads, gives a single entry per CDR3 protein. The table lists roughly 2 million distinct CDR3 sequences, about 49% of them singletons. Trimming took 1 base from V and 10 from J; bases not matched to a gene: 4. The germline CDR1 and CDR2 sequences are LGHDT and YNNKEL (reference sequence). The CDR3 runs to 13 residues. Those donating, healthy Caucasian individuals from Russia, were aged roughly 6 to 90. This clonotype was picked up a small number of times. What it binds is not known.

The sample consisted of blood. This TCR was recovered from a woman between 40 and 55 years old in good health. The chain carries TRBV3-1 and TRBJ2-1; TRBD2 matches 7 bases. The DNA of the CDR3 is TGTGCCAGCAGCCAAGTTCCGGGACTAGAGCAGTTCTTC. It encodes CASSQVPGLEQFF.